This T cell receptor beta chain was retrieved from a study of early T cells in non-severe SARS-CoV-2 infection. Background on the study: Bulk RNA taken from unsorted whole blood was sequenced, leaving chains unpaired.

Each single cDNA molecule received a unique molecular identifier. TCRdb analysed the 5' RACE reads with MiXCR anew, one entry per CDR3 protein. The table lists about 92,000 distinct CDR3 sequences, approximately 14% of them singletons. Study-level findings and limits: VDJdb matches were skewed toward anti-spike CD8 T cell responses.

This clonotype was counted ten times or more. As yet, its antigen is unknown. Trimming stripped 3 bases from V and 4 bases from J, with 12 bases between. In germline, CDR1 is KGHSH, CDR2 LQKENI. The CDR3 covers 15 residues. The receptor was derived from an adult who was a healthcare worker with PCR-confirmed SARS-CoV-2 infection or an uninfected control (not recorded which). The J gene is TRBJ1-4, the V gene TRBV18; D unclear. Sequencing used whole blood. CDR3 protein: CASSPSGSNNEKLFF. DNA for the CDR3: TGTGCCAGCTCACCCTCGGGAAGTAATAATGAAAAACTGTTTTTT.